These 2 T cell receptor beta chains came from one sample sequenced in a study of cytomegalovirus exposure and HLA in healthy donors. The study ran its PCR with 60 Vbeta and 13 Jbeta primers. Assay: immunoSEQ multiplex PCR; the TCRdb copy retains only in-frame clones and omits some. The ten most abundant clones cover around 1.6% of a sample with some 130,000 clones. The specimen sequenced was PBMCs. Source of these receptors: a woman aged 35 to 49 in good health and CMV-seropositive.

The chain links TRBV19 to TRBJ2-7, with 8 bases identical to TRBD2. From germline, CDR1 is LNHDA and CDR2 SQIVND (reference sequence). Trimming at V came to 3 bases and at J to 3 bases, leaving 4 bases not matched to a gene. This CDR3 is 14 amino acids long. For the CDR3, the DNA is TGTGCCAGTAGTATTGGGCTAGCGGGCTACGAGCAGTACTTC. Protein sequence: CASSIGLAGYEQYF.

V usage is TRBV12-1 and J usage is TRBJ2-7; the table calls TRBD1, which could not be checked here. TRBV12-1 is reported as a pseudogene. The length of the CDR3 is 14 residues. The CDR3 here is CASGRDRSSYEQYF. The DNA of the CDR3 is TGTGCCAGCGGCCGGGACAGGAGCTCCTACGAGCAGTACTTC.